These T cell receptor beta chains were read from a single sample in a study of glioma-infiltrating T cells. TCRdb re-called the multiplex PCR reads with MiXCR, one entry per CDR3 protein. The repertoire holds some 99,000 distinct CDR3 sequences, with 20% to 30% as singletons. The sequencing input was glioma tissue, nonneoplastic brain tissue, or PBMCs (not recorded which). The receptors were gathered from a human donor with low-grade glioma or glioblastoma, undergoing nonglioma brain surgery, or in good health (not recorded which). Each CDR3 is given with its conserved first and last residue. A D gene is named only where the DNA matches it firmly. The size of a clone is reported for some rows only, either as once, few or many, or as a class for expanded clones.

d_call clone_size j_call v_call cdr3_nt cdr3_aa
- few TRBJ2-7 TRBV12-3/TRBV12-4 TGTGCCAGCAGCCCCACAGGCCACGAGCAGTACTTC CASSPTGHEQYF
- - TRBJ1-1 TRBV6-2/TRBV6-3 TGTACCAGCAGCCTGAAGGGCACTGAAGCTTTCTTT CTSSLKGTEAFF
- many TRBJ2-7 TRBV7-2 TGTGCCAGCAGCTTAGGGACCGCCAGCTCCTACGAGCAGTACTTC CASSLGTASSYEQYF
- many TRBJ2-1 TRBV14 TGTGCCAGCAGCCAAGTCTCCCATGGGAACGATGAGCAGTTCTTC CASSQVSHGNDEQFF
- - TRBJ1-5 TRBV28 TGTGCCAGCAGGATCACTCCCCCATCAATCCAGCCCCAGCATTTT CASRITPPSIQPQHF
- few TRBJ2-2 TRBV30 TGTGCCTGGAGGGTCTTCACGAACACCGGGGAGCTGTTTTTT CAWRVFTNTGELFF
- few TRBJ2-6 TRBV7-6 TGTGCCAGCAGCCCTGCGACGGCGAGCTTCCCTGGGGCCAACGTCCTGACTTTC CASSPATASFPGANVLTF
- many TRBJ1-1 TRBV30 TGTGCCTGGAGTTGGCACACTGAAGCTTTCTTT CAWSWHTEAFF
TRBD2 few TRBJ2-5 TRBV28 TGTGCCAGCAGTTTACCCACGACTAGCGGGGATCAAGAGACCCAGTACTTC CASSLPTTSGDQETQYF
- many TRBJ2-1 TRBV7-9 TGTGCCAGCAGCTTAGAGGGTCTTCAGTTCTTC CASSLEGLQFF
TRBD2 many TRBJ2-7 TRBV15 TGTGCCACCAGCAGAGATCGGACTAGCGGGAGTTACGAGCAGTACTTC CATSRDRTSGSYEQYF
- - TRBJ2-5 TRBV29-1 TGCAGCGGGTTGACCACTGGGGAGACCCAGTACTTC CSGLTTGETQYF
- many TRBJ1-1 TRBV29-1 TGCAGCGTTGAGGGATCAGGGATGAACACTGAAGCTTTCTTT CSVEGSGMNTEAFF
- few TRBJ2-1 TRBV6-6 TGTGCCAGCAGGTCCGGGGGCCAGTTTAATGAGCAGTTCTTC CASRSGGQFNEQFF
TRBD2 once TRBJ2-3 TRBV20-1 TGCAGTGCTAGAGATTCGAAGCGGGAGTTCGGTACAGATACGCAGTATTTT CSARDSKREFGTDTQYF
TRBD2 once TRBJ2-1 TRBV18 TGTGCCAGCTCACCACCGCGGGCTAGCGGGAGTGGGAACAATGAGCAGTTCTTC CASSPPRASGSGNNEQFF
TRBD2 many TRBJ2-1 TRBV10-2 TGCGCCAGCAGGGGACTAGCGGGGCTCAATGAGCAGTTCTTC CASRGLAGLNEQFF
TRBD1 many TRBJ1-6 TRBV11-2 TGTGCCAGCAGCGCGGACAGGGGTTCACCCCTCCACTTT CASSADRGSPLHF
TRBD2 many TRBJ2-1 TRBV20-1 TGCAGTGCTAGAGGGGGGGGAGGAGGTTACAATGAGCAGTTCTTC CSARGGGGGYNEQFF
- - TRBJ2-7 TRBV9 TGTGCCAGCAGCGTAGGCCCCGACACAACCTACGAGCAGTACTTC CASSVGPDTTYEQYF
- many TRBJ1-1 TRBV7-9 TGTGCCAGCAGCTTAGGGAGGGAAGCTTTCTTT CASSLGREAFF
- many TRBJ2-7 TRBV6-2/TRBV6-3 TGTGCCAGCAGTTGGTACCGGAGCGGAGCCTACGAGCAGTACTTC CASSWYRSGAYEQYF
- many TRBJ1-2 TRBV20-1 TGCAGTGCTAGAGCAAATGAAGGCAGATACTATGGCTACACCTTC CSARANEGRYYGYTF
- many TRBJ2-7 TRBV29-1 TGCAGCGTTGAAGGTAGTGCCTACGAGCAGTACTTC CSVEGSAYEQYF
TRBD2 - TRBJ2-1 TRBV9 TGTGCCAGCAGCGCCTGGACTAGCGTCAATGAGCAGTTCTTC CASSAWTSVNEQFF
TRBD2 many TRBJ2-1 TRBV6-1 TGTGCCAGCACTCCAAGCGGGAGTGGAAATGAGCAGTTCTTC CASTPSGSGNEQFF
- many TRBJ1-2 TRBV7-2 TGTGCCAGCAGCTTCACAACAGATCTCTATGGCTACACCTTC CASSFTTDLYGYTF
- many TRBJ1-3 TRBV14 TGTGCCAGCAGCCAACAGACAATTGGAAACACCATATATTTT CASSQQTIGNTIYF
- many TRBJ1-5 TRBV10-3 TGTGCCATCAGGCCCGGACTCAATCAGCCCCAGCATTTT CAIRPGLNQPQHF
- - TRBJ1-2 TRBV19 TGTGCCAGTACCACTATGGGGCGGGGGGTCGACTATGGCTACACCTTC CASTTMGRGVDYGYTF
TRBD1 - TRBJ2-1 TRBV5-8 TGTGCCAGCAGCACGTACAGGGGGGTCGATGAGCAGTTCTTC CASSTYRGVDEQFF
- few TRBJ2-2 TRBV9 TGTGCCAGCAGCTCCCGACAGGTCCGCACCGGGGAGCTGTTTTTT CASSSRQVRTGELFF
- few TRBJ1-1 TRBV12-3/TRBV12-4 TGTGCCAGCAGCCGACAGAACACTGAAGCTTTCTTT CASSRQNTEAFF
TRBD2 many TRBJ2-3 TRBV7-2 TGTGCCAGCAGCTTAGGCGGGGGGGGCACAGATACGCAGTATTTT CASSLGGGGTDTQYF
- - TRBJ2-1 TRBV7-9 TGTGCCAGCACCTCCTCAGGAGACCCATACAATGAGCAGTTCTTC CASTSSGDPYNEQFF
TRBD2 many TRBJ2-1 TRBV7-9 TGTGCCAGCAGCTCAGACCTCTACCGGGGGGGGCCGCGGAATGAGCAGTTCTTC CASSSDLYRGGPRNEQFF
TRBD1 many TRBJ1-6 TRBV28 TGTGCCAGCAGTTTACCCGGGACAGGGGACCACTTT CASSLPGTGDHF
- many TRBJ2-5 TRBV4-1 TGCGCCAGCAGCCAAGAAGGCGGAGTAGTCGGAGAGACCCAGTACTTC CASSQEGGVVGETQYF
TRBD1 many TRBJ2-4 TRBV11-2 TGTGCCAGCAGCTTAGAGGGGACAGGGGACGTGTACTTC CASSLEGTGDVYF
TRBD1 - TRBJ2-7 TRBV4-1 TGCGCCAGCAGCCAAGCCCCTAGGACAGGGGGCTCCTACGAGCAGTACTTC CASSQAPRTGGSYEQYF
TRBD1 many TRBJ2-5 TRBV6-6 TGTGCCAGCAGTTACTCGACAGGGTTGGAGACCCAGTACTTC CASSYSTGLETQYF
- many TRBJ2-3 TRBV12-3/TRBV12-4 TGTGCCAGCAGCCTAGGACAAAGCACAGATACGCAGTATTTT CASSLGQSTDTQYF
- many TRBJ2-7 TRBV28 TGTGCCAGCAGTTTTTCCTACTACGAGCAGTACTTC CASSFSYYEQYF
TRBD2 - TRBJ2-1 TRBV19 TGTGCCAGTCGACTAGCGGGAGTCTACAATGAGCAGTTCTTC CASRLAGVYNEQFF
- - TRBJ2-1 TRBV28 TGTGCCAGCAGTTTACACGCGTACACGTACAATGCACAGTTCTTC CASSLHAYTYNAQFF
- - TRBJ2-4 TRBV7-2 TGTGCCAGCAGCCCAGGGGCCCCTCAGGGGACCAAAAACATTCAGTACTTC CASSPGAPQGTKNIQYF
- many TRBJ1-1 TRBV19 TGTGCCAGTAGTGTAGGGGACACTGAAGCTTTCTTT CASSVGDTEAFF
TRBD2 many TRBJ2-2 TRBV6-1 TGTGCCAGCAGCCCGAATAGACTAGCGGTCCTACTAGCGAACACCGGGGAGCTGTTTTTT CASSPNRLAVLLANTGELFF
- many TRBJ2-3 TRBV29-1 TGCAGCGTTGTGACTGGGCCAGTTACGCAGTATTTT CSVVTGPVTQYF
TRBD1 many TRBJ1-6 TRBV7-3 TGTGCCAGCAGCTTAGCAACCGGGACAGGGGCATATTCACCCCTCCACTTT CASSLATGTGAYSPLHF
- once TRBJ2-1 TRBV11-3 TGTGCCAGCAGCTTAGGACAGCCCTATGAGCAGTTCTTC CASSLGQPYEQFF
TRBD2 few TRBJ2-3 TRBV5-1 TGCGCCAGCAGCCAAGTAAAGGTAGCGGGGGGCCTACATACGCAGTATTTT CASSQVKVAGGLHTQYF
TRBD2 many TRBJ2-7 TRBV7-3 TGTGCCAGCAGCACGACTAGCGGCTACGAGCAGTACTTC CASSTTSGYEQYF
TRBD1 many TRBJ1-4 TRBV7-9 TGTGCCAGCAGCAAAAACAGGGGAATTCCTGAAAAACTGTTTTTT CASSKNRGIPEKLFF
- many TRBJ2-1 TRBV20-1 TGCAGTGCCACCTCCAGCCCTGCGGATGAGCAGTTCTTC CSATSSPADEQFF